These T cell receptor beta chains were read from a single sample in a study of T cell responses to AZD1222 COVID-19 vaccine. The repertoire was sequenced with immunoSEQ multiplex PCR; TCRdb's copy has only in-frame clones and lacks some. The table records approximately 130,000 clones, approximately 88% of them present only once. Sequenced here: peripheral blood, sampled 28 days after the second AZD1222 dose. These TCRs come from an adult who received the AZD1222 COVID-19 vaccine. Each CDR3 is given with its conserved first and last residue. The D gene is left open where the match is weak. The size entry is marked missing in some rows and otherwise reads once, few, many or a size class.

d_gene,j_gene,abundance,v_gene,len,CDR3nt,CDR3aa
.,TRBJ2-5,.,TRBV7-9,14,TGTGCCAGCAGCAACGGGGGCACACAAGAGACCCAGTACTTC,CASSNGGTQETQYF
.,TRBJ1-4,.,TRBV6-2/TRBV6-3,13,TGTGCCAGCAGTTATGGGAGAGATGAAAAACTGTTTTTT,CASSYGRDEKLFF
TRBD1,TRBJ1-3,.,TRBV7-9,16,TGTGCCAGCAGCTCAGACAGGGGGCCTTATGGAAACACCATATATTTT,CASSSDRGPYGNTIYF
TRBD2,TRBJ2-1,.,TRBV9,15,TGTGCCAGCAGCGTCACTAGCGGGAGCTACAATGAGCAGTTCTTC,CASSVTSGSYNEQFF
.,TRBJ2-2,.,TRBV27,15,TGTGCCAGCAGTTTACGGGGACGCAACACCGGGGAGCTGTTTTTT,CASSLRGRNTGELFF
.,TRBJ1-1,.,TRBV3-1/TRBV3-2,14,TGTGCCAGCAGGCTGGGACACACGAACACTGAAGCTTTCTTT,CASRLGHTNTEAFF
TRBD1,TRBJ1-5,.,TRBV6-2/TRBV6-3,19,TGTGCCAGCAGTTACACGCTGGTTGGACAGGGGGTTTCGAATCAGCCCCAGCATTTT,CASSYTLVGQGVSNQPQHF
.,TRBJ2-1,.,TRBV6-2/TRBV6-3,14,TGTGCCAGCAGTTACGGGGGCGCAAACAATGAGCAGTTCTTC,CASSYGGANNEQFF
.,TRBJ1-5,.,TRBV11-2,14,TGTGCCAGCAGTCAAGACAGAGGCAATCAGCCCCAGCATTTT,CASSQDRGNQPQHF
TRBD1,TRBJ2-7,few,TRBV27,13,TGTGCCAGCAGTTCAGGGGGCGGCTACGAGCAGTACTTC,CASSSGGGYEQYF
.,TRBJ1-1,.,TRBV5-4,15,TGTGCCAGCAGCTGGAAGGGACTCCTCAACACTGAAGCTTTCTTT,CASSWKGLLNTEAFF
.,TRBJ1-2,.,TRBV5-4,15,TGTGCCAGCAGCTTGGGGGTTACAGAGTCCTATGGCTACACCTTC,CASSLGVTESYGYTF
TRBD1,TRBJ1-3,.,TRBV7-2,15,TGTGCCAGCAGCTTAGCGACAGGGTCTGGAAACACCATATATTTT,CASSLATGSGNTIYF
TRBD2,TRBJ2-1,.,TRBV15,18,TGTGCCACCAGCAGAGATCGGTTGAGTAGCGGGACCTACAATGAGCAGTTCTTC,CATSRDRLSSGTYNEQFF
.,TRBJ1-6,.,TRBV18,15,TGTGCCAGCTCACCACCGGGAGGGTATCATTCACCCCTCCACTTT,CASSPPGGYHSPLHF
.,TRBJ1-4,.,TRBV7-8,16,TGTGCCAGCAGCTCCTCTCAGGCCGCGGTTGAGGAAAAACTGTTTTTT,CASSSSQAAVEEKLFF
TRBD1,TRBJ2-1,few,TRBV7-9,16,TGTGCCAGCAGCTTGGGGACAGGATTCTCCTACAATGAGCAGTTCTTC,CASSLGTGFSYNEQFF
.,TRBJ2-3,.,TRBV29-1,11,TGCAGCATCCCCGGGGGAGATACGCAGTATTTT,CSIPGGDTQYF
.,TRBJ2-3,.,TRBV11-3,15,TGTGCCAGCAGCTTAGACAGTAGCTCGGCAGATACGCAGTATTTT,CASSLDSSSADTQYF
.,TRBJ1-5,once,TRBV6-5,14,TGTGCCATCCGGACCGGTTATAGCAATCAGCCCCAGCATTTT,CAIRTGYSNQPQHF
.,TRBJ1-6,.,TRBV3-1/TRBV3-2,14,TGTGCCAGCAGCCAAGTCCGATTTCATTCACCCCTCCACTTT,CASSQVRFHSPLHF
.,TRBJ2-1,.,TRBV18,14,TGTGCCAGCTCACCACCTGGGACGTCGAGAGAGCAGTTCTTC,CASSPPGTSREQFF
.,TRBJ2-7,few,TRBV5-1,14,TGCGCCAGCAGCCCCACGGGACTCCCTTGGGAGCAGTACTTC,CASSPTGLPWEQYF
.,TRBJ1-2,.,TRBV12-3/TRBV12-4,13,TGTGCCAGCAGTCAGACGGACGGCTATGGCTACACCTTC,CASSQTDGYGYTF
.,TRBJ2-3,.,TRBV28,16,TGTGCCAGCATCCCCCCCAGGGGCGGGAGTACAGATACGCAGTATTTT,CASIPPRGGSTDTQYF
.,TRBJ1-1,.,TRBV6-1,13,TGTGCCAGCAGTGAAGCGGGGAACACTGAAGCTTTCTTT,CASSEAGNTEAFF
.,TRBJ1-2,few,TRBV21-1,12,TGTGCCAGCAGCACAAACAACTATGGCTACACCTTC,CASSTNNYGYTF
.,TRBJ2-2,.,TRBV9,18,TGTGCCAGCAGCGCCCCTCGGGGCACCACGTTTGACACCGGGGAGCTGTTTTTT,CASSAPRGTTFDTGELFF
TRBD2,TRBJ2-7,.,TRBV5-1,14,TGCGCCAGCAAGTTAGGGAGCGGGAACTACGAGCAGTACTTC,CASKLGSGNYEQYF
TRBD2,TRBJ2-2,.,TRBV5-5,15,TGTGCCAGCAGCTTGGCCGCGGGGGTGACCGGGGAGCTGTTTTTT,CASSLAAGVTGELFF
.,TRBJ2-3,.,TRBV11-3,13,TGTGCCAGCAGCTTCCAAGTACAAGATACGCAGTATTTT,CASSFQVQDTQYF
.,TRBJ2-7,once,TRBV28,14,TGTGCCAGCAGTTTGGGGACACACATATCAGAGCAGTACTTC,CASSLGTHISEQYF
.,TRBJ1-1,.,TRBV19,16,TGTGCCAGTCGGGGGGCAGGGCTAACCTTGAACACTGAAGCTTTCTTT,CASRGAGLTLNTEAFF
.,TRBJ1-1,.,TRBV5-1,12,TGCGCCAGCAACGACGGGAACACTGAAGCTTTCTTT,CASNDGNTEAFF
.,TRBJ1-2,.,TRBV30,12,TGTGCCTGGAGTGTAACCCACTATGGCTACACCTTC,CAWSVTHYGYTF
TRBD1,TRBJ1-4,once,TRBV3-1/TRBV3-2,14,TGTGCCAGCAGCCCCAGGGACAGTCGTGAAAAACTGTTTTTT,CASSPRDSREKLFF
.,TRBJ1-2,.,TRBV6-2/TRBV6-3,12,TGTGCCAGCAGTTACCCGACGGATGGCTACACCTTC,CASSYPTDGYTF
.,TRBJ2-7,once,TRBV5-1,14,TGCGCCAGCAGCTCGGGACGGATATCCTACGAGCAGTACTTC,CASSSGRISYEQYF
.,TRBJ1-2,.,TRBV4-1,15,TGCGCCAGCAGCCAAGCTACAAGTCTCCATCTGGGCTACACCTTC,CASSQATSLHLGYTF
TRBD1,TRBJ1-1,few,TRBV11-3,16,TGTGCCAGCAGCTTAGTCCAGGGGGGTACGAACACTGAAGCTTTCTTT,CASSLVQGGTNTEAFF
.,TRBJ2-1,.,TRBV30,12,TGTGCCTGGAGTTTACAGGCGAATGAGCAGTTCTTC,CAWSLQANEQFF
.,TRBJ1-1,.,TRBV11-3,13,TGTGCCAGCAGCTTAGCCGGGGAGGAGGGAGCTTTCTTT,CASSLAGEEGAFF
.,TRBJ1-1,.,TRBV30,12,TGTGCCTGGAGGGGTCCGAACACTGAAGCTTTCTTT,CAWRGPNTEAFF
.,TRBJ1-4,.,TRBV18,15,TGTGCCAGCTCACCACCCGGGGGGCTGAATGAAAAACTGTTTTTT,CASSPPGGLNEKLFF
.,TRBJ2-7,.,TRBV28,14,TGTGCCAGCAGTTCAACCCAGGGCGCCTACGAGCAGTACTTC,CASSSTQGAYEQYF
.,TRBJ1-6,.,TRBV7-9,16,TGTGCCAGCAGCAGGGACACCCTGGTGGAGTCATCACCCCTCCACTTT,CASSRDTLVESSPLHF
TRBD1,TRBJ2-7,.,TRBV6-5,16,TGTGCCAGCAGTTACGGCCCGGGACAGGGTTCATACGAGCAGTACTTC,CASSYGPGQGSYEQYF
.,TRBJ1-2,once,TRBV11-2,12,TGTGCCAGCAGCTTGGGGGACTATGGCTACACCTTC,CASSLGDYGYTF